This passage covers 17 T cell receptor beta chains from one sample sequenced in a study of blood T cell repertoires in COVID-19. The data were produced by immunoSEQ multiplex PCR, yet TCRdb's version contains in-frame clones alone and is incomplete. The sample carries fewer than 450,000 clones, approximately 88% recorded once. Source material: peripheral blood. The receptors shown here come from a woman aged 45-60 years with COVID-19, enrolled during active disease.

This clone has just one count. This sequence joins TRBV7-2 and TRBJ2-1; 8 bases agree with TRBD1. Germline V gene data show CDR1 as SGHTA and CDR2 as FQGNSA. This CDR3 comprises 14 residues. Trimming at V came to 4 bases and at J to 7 bases, leaving 6 bases not matched to a gene. CDR3 protein: CASSWGQVGNEQFF. The CDR3 bases are TGTGCCAGCAGCTGGGGACAGGTGGGAAATGAGCAGTTCTTC.

The rearrangement uses TRBV19 and TRBJ1-2, with 7 bases identical to TRBD1. CDR1 LNHDA and CDR2 SQIVND come from the germline V gene (reference sequence). The CDR3 contains 13 residues. Losses at the gene ends were 9 bases for V and 2 bases for J; bases not matched to a gene: 6. CDR3 residues: CASTLDRNYGYTF. In DNA, the CDR3 is TGTGCCAGCACTTTGGACAGGAACTATGGCTACACCTTC.

The genes are TRBV9 and TRBJ2-7; 7 bases agree with TRBD1. Germline CDR1 SGDLS, CDR2 YYNGEE. The CDR3 has 15 residues. V shed 3 bases and J 5 bases; nucleotides not matched to a gene: 11. The CDR3 DNA is TGTGCCAGCAGCGCAGAGCCCAACAGGGGCAACGAGCAGTACTTC. This codes for CASSAEPNRGNEQYF. Supplemented by reference TRBV9 and TRBJ2-7, the full variable domain reads DSGVTQTPKHLITATGQRVTLRCSPRSGDLSVYWYQQSLDQGLQFLIQYYNGEERAKGNILERFSAQQFPDLHSELNLSSLELGDSALYFCASSAEPNRGNEQYFGPGTRLTVT.

This chain joins TRBV3-1 (or the pseudogene TRBV3-2) and TRBJ2-3; D is uncertain. The CDR3 loop spans 15 amino acids. Deletions cut 4 bases from V and 6 bases from J, with 17 bases between. Per germline, CDR1 LGHDT and CDR2 YNNKEL (reference sequence). Here the CDR3 reads CASSLYQDLRDTQYF. The CDR3 DNA is TGTGCCAGCAGCCTCTACCAAGATCTCCGGGATACGCAGTATTTT.

This clone occurred many times. The chain employs TRBV2 and TRBJ1-4, with a weak D call TRBD1 (5 bases). This CDR3 contains 14 residues. Trimming cost V 6 bases and J 7 bases, with 15 bases left between them. Germline CDR1 SNHLY, CDR2 FYNNEI. The CDR3 here is CASSLRGYTEKLFF. CDR3 nucleotides: TGTGCCAGCAGCCTACGGGGGTACACTGAAAAACTGTTTTTT.

V usage is TRBV30 and J usage is TRBJ1-1; D is ambiguous. Deletions cut 1 base from V and 3 bases from J, with 18 bases between. The CDR3 runs to 16 residues. Germline V gene data show CDR1 as GTSNPN and CDR2 as SVGIG (reference sequence). The CDR3 DNA sequence: TGTGCCTGGAGTGCCCGATATTCGGTCCCTGACACTGAAGCTTTCTTT. Its protein is CAWSARYSVPDTEAFF. Full variable domain (outside the CDR3, taken from reference TRBV30 and TRBJ1-1): SQTIHQWPATLVQPVGSPLSLECTVEGTSNPNLYWYRQAAGRGLQLLFYSVGIGQISSEVPQNLSASRPQDRQFILSSKKLLLSDSGFYLCAWSARYSVPDTEAFFGQGTRLTVV.

This chain links TRBV6-6 with TRBJ1-2; 9 nucleotides line up with TRBD1. The J segment lost 6 bases and the V segment lost 0 bases, leaving 5 bases of the junction unmatched. CDR1 is MNHNY and CDR2 is SVGAGI in the germline V gene (reference sequence). There are 15 residues in the CDR3. The CDR3 DNA follows: TGTGCCAGCAGTTACTCGATGGACAGGGGTAATGGCTACACCTTC. This translates into CASSYSMDRGNGYTF.

The chain couples TRBV3-1 (or the pseudogene TRBV3-2) to TRBJ2-2; D possibly corresponds to TRBD2 (5 bases). CDR3 size: 16 residues. Germline V gives CDR1 LGHDT, CDR2 YNNKEL (reference sequence). The V and J ends lost 5 bases and 1 base respectively, with 14 bases between them. The CDR3 loop is CASSDIRGQNTGELFF. The CDR3 region has the DNA TGTGCCAGCAGCGACATTAGAGGGCAGAACACCGGGGAGCTGTTTTTT.

The chain links TRBV2 to TRBJ2-7, with 7 bases aligning to TRBD1. The CDR3 has 14 amino acids. Germline CDR1 SNHLY, CDR2 FYNNEI. With 6 bases clipped from V and 1 base from J, the junction kept 6 bases outside the gene matches. CDR3 region: CASREQGMSYEQYF. The DNA for the CDR3 is TGTGCCAGCAGAGAACAGGGGATGTCCTACGAGCAGTACTTC.

In its sample, this clone was seen once. The chain employs TRBV5-1 and TRBJ2-1, with 8 bases identical to TRBD2. The CDR3 has 15 amino acids. Per the germline V gene, CDR1 is SGHRS and CDR2 is YFSETQ. With V trimmed by 3 bases and J by 3 bases, 5 bases remained unmatched. The CDR3 DNA reads TGCGCCAGCAGCTATAGCGGGGTACGCTACAATGAGCAGTTCTTC. Translated, it gives CASSYSGVRYNEQFF.

The rearrangement uses TRBV5-5 and TRBJ1-2; maybe TRBD1 (5 bases). Trimming took off 3 bases at V and 6 bases at J, with 15 bases between the two ends. The V gene's germline CDR1 is SGHKS and CDR2 YYEKEE (reference sequence). CDR3 length: 14 residues. The CDR3 is CASSSLWQGHGYTF. The CDR3 DNA sequence: TGTGCCAGCAGCTCCCTATGGCAGGGCCATGGCTACACCTTC.

CDR3 protein: CASSLTSGANYGYTF. As DNA, the CDR3 is TGTGCCAGCAGTTTAACCTCGGGTGCTAACTATGGCTACACCTTC. The chain has TRBV6-6 and TRBJ1-2; D remains ambiguous. V was trimmed by 4 bases and J by 0 bases, leaving 12 bases between them. The CDR3 totals 15 residues. The V gene's germline CDR1 is MNHNY and CDR2 SVGAGI (reference sequence).

The rearrangement links TRBV9 to TRBJ2-1, with D perhaps matching TRBD2 (6 bases). Germline V gene data show CDR1 as SGDLS and CDR2 as YYNGEE. The CDR3 is 14 residues long. Trimming left V 0 bases short and J 10 bases short, with 14 bases between. CDR3 sequence: CASSVGGTPGEQFF. Here the CDR3 DNA reads TGTGCCAGCAGCGTAGGGGGGACTCCAGGCGAGCAGTTCTTC.

Written as DNA, the CDR3 is TGTGCCAGCAGTTACTCGGGGGGGGAGGCTTTCTTT. Protein product: CASSYSGGEAFF. The chain combines TRBV6-6 with TRBJ1-1, with D possibly matching TRBD1 (5 bases). This CDR3 spans 12 amino acids. The V end lost 0 bases, the J end lost 11 bases, and 10 bases lay between the germline ends. Per germline, CDR1 MNHNY and CDR2 SVGAGI (reference sequence).

The chain joins TRBV4-2 to TRBJ2-7, with TRBD2 matching 10 bases. CDR1 is LGHNA and CDR2 is YNFKEQ in the germline V gene. V lost 0 bases to trimming and J lost 0 bases; unmatched junction nucleotides: 5. The CDR3 loop spans 17 amino acids. CDR3 coding DNA: TGTGCCAGCAGCCAAGAACCCCTAGCGGGGGACTCCTACGAGCAGTACTTC. Its protein product is CASSQEPLAGDSYEQYF.

The chain has TRBV3-1 (or the pseudogene TRBV3-2) and TRBJ2-1; tentatively, D is TRBD1 (5 bases). Trimming stripped 0 bases from V and 9 bases from J, with 24 bases between. There are 18 residues in the CDR3. Looked up from germline, CDR1 is LGHDT and CDR2 is YNNKEL (reference sequence). In nucleotides, the CDR3 is TGTGCCAGCAGCCAAGATACTGGTAGGCAGGGCAGCATTCTTGAGCAGTTCTTC. Its translation: CASSQDTGRQGSILEQFF.

J is TRBJ1-5 and V is TRBV7-6; TRBD1 is a possible D gene (5 bases). The ends were cut back, 3 bases at V and 9 bases at J, with 21 bases in the middle. Germline V CDR1 and CDR2: SGHVS, FNYEAQ. The CDR3 has 16 residues. DNA for the CDR3: TGTGCCAGCAGCTTTATTGGTGGCAAGGGACTGGGGCCCCAGCATTTT. It translates to CASSFIGGKGLGPQHF.